Presented here are 26 T cell receptor beta chains from one specimen sequenced in a study of T cell responses to AZD1222 COVID-19 vaccine. Profiling relied on immunoSEQ multiplex PCR, and the TCRdb table lists in-frame clones only, not all of them. In the table there are 150,000 to 200,000 clones, approximately 86% of which are singletons. This material consisted of peripheral blood, taken 28 days after the second AZD1222 dose. Source of these receptors: an adult who received the AZD1222 COVID-19 vaccine.

The chain combines TRBV2 with TRBJ2-4; D gene unclear. The germline gives CDR1 SNHLY, CDR2 FYNNEI. The V gene lost 10 bases and the J gene lost 0 bases, with 16 bases spanning the gap. This CDR3 contains 15 residues. For the CDR3, the DNA is TGTGCCACCCAGGTCAGAAACCTAGCCAAAAACATTCAGTACTTC. The encoded protein is CATQVRNLAKNIQYF. The full variable domain, in which reference TRBV2 and TRBJ2-4 provide the parts outside the CDR3, is EPEVTQTPSHQVTQMGQEVILRCVPISNHLYFYWYRQILGQKVEFLVSFYNNEISEKSEIFDDQFSVERPDGSNFTLKIRSTKLEDSAMYFCATQVRNLAKNIQYFGAGTRLSVL.

The V call is TRBV7-3, the J call TRBJ1-1; D unclear. The CDR3 has 14 residues. V lost 5 bases, J lost 1 base, and 11 bases lay in between. CDR1 SGHTA and CDR2 FQGTGA come from the germline V gene. The CDR3: CASSTRRQNTEAFF. CDR3 sequence (DNA): TGTGCCAGCAGCACCCGTCGACAGAACACTGAAGCTTTCTTT.

The chain has TRBV29-1 and TRBJ1-1, with 8 bases fitting TRBD1. CDR3 length: 13 amino acids. Germline values: CDR1 SQVTM, CDR2 ANQGSEA. V was pared by 6 bases and J by 0 bases, with 3 bases of the junction left unmatched. The CDR3 sequence: CSVWDRMNTEAFF. CDR3 bases: TGCAGCGTGTGGGACAGGATGAACACTGAAGCTTTCTTT.

V usage is TRBV6-6 and J usage is TRBJ1-6, with no clear D. Trimming took 3 bases from V and 9 from J, leaving 9 bases between them. Germline CDR1 is MNHNY and CDR2 is SVGAGI (reference sequence). This CDR3 is 13 amino acids long. This CDR3 reads CASSYGDLSPLHF. The CDR3 coding sequence is TGTGCCAGCAGTTATGGTGACCTTTCACCCCTCCACTTT.

This chain joins TRBV6-5 and TRBJ1-5, with 9 nucleotides matching TRBD1. This CDR3 region has 16 residues. Trimming took 4 bases from V and 2 from J; bases not matched to a gene: 6. Germline lookup yields CDR1 MNHEY and CDR2 SVGAGI. The CDR3 bases are TGTGCCAGCAGTTCACAGGGGGCGTGGGGCAATCAGCCCCAGCATTTT. Translating gives CASSSQGAWGNQPQHF.

This chain uses TRBV10-3 with TRBJ1-5; TRBD1 matches 10 bases. Germline V gene data show CDR1 as ENHRY and CDR2 as SYGVKD. The CDR3 contains 14 residues. J was trimmed by 6 bases and V by 5 bases; bases with no gene match: 4. CDR3 DNA: TGTGCCATCAGTCCGGGACAGGGGTTTCAGCCCCAGCATTTT. This sequence encodes CAISPGQGFQPQHF.

The chain uses TRBV28 and TRBJ2-6; 7 bases are a match to TRBD1. Germline CDR1 reads MDHEN; CDR2 reads SYDVKM. The V segment lost 4 bases and the J segment 0 bases; nucleotides outside the gene matches: 3. The CDR3 totals 16 residues. CDR3 sequence (DNA): TGTGCCAGCAGTTGGGGACAGTACTCTGGGGCCAACGTCCTGACTTTC. Translation: CASSWGQYSGANVLTF. The variable domain in full, completed from reference TRBV28 and TRBJ2-6, reads DVKVTQSSRYLVKRTGEKVFLECVQDMDHENMFWYRQDPGLGLRLIYFSYDVKMKEKGDIPEGYSVSREKKERFSLILESASTNQTSMYLCASSWGQYSGANVLTFGAGSRLTVL.

The chain recombines TRBV9 with TRBJ2-2, with a possible D match to TRBD1 (5 bases). Germline CDR1 is SGDLS and CDR2 is YYNGEE. The CDR3 spans 16 residues. V was trimmed by 6 bases and J by 5 bases, leaving 20 bases between them. The CDR3 region has the DNA TGTGCCAGCACCGAAAAATGGCAGGGAACAACCGGGGAGCTGTTTTTT. This sequence encodes CASTEKWQGTTGELFF.

The V gene is TRBV6-2 or TRBV6-3, the J gene TRBJ2-5; D uncertain. Germline CDR1 MNHEY, CDR2 SVGEGT. V lost 4 bases to trimming and J lost 2 bases, with 5 bases between them. The CDR3 extends over 12 amino acids. CDR3 in amino acids: CASSSWQETQYF. CDR3 DNA sequence: TGTGCCAGCAGTTCATGGCAAGAGACCCAGTACTTC.

The chain recombines TRBV28 with TRBJ1-5; the D is unclear. Germline loops: CDR1 MDHEN, CDR2 SYDVKM. The CDR3 runs 12 residues. V lost 2 bases and J lost 7, with 6 bases in between. In DNA, the CDR3 is TGTGCCAGCAGTTTAATGTGGCAGCCCCAGCATTTT. Protein product: CASSLMWQPQHF.

The rearrangement links TRBV5-1 to TRBJ1-1; D gene uncertain. Germline V gene lookup returns CDR1 SGHRS and CDR2 YFSETQ. This CDR3 has 14 amino acids. Trimming left V 0 bases short and J 1 base short, with 7 bases between. CDR3 amino acids: CASSLGLGNTEAFF. The CDR3 DNA sequence: TGCGCCAGCAGCTTGGGTTTGGGGAACACTGAAGCTTTCTTT.

The count of this clone is one. This sequence joins TRBV7-2 and TRBJ1-4; D is undetermined. CDR1 and CDR2 (germline): SGHTA, FQGNSA. The CDR3 loop spans 13 amino acids. V lost 1 base and J 3 bases, leaving 3 bases between the germline ends. This CDR3 reads CASSLVPNEKLFF. The CDR3 DNA is TGTGCCAGCAGCTTAGTGCCTAATGAAAAACTGTTTTTT. The variable domain in full, completed from reference TRBV7-2 and TRBJ1-4, reads GAGVSQSPSNKVTEKGKDVELRCDPISGHTALYWYRQSLGQGLEFLIYFQGNSAPDKSGLPSDRFSAERTGGSVSTLTIQRTQQEDSAVYLCASSLVPNEKLFFGSGTQLSVL.

The CDR3 DNA reads TGTGCCAGCAGCCGGGCCTGGGGAGGCAACGAGCAGTACTTC. Translating it yields CASSRAWGGNEQYF. The chain carries TRBV6-5 and TRBJ2-7; D possibly corresponds to TRBD2 (6 bases). Germline loops: CDR1 MNHEY, CDR2 SVGAGI. This CDR3 has 14 amino acids. Trimming removed 6 bases at V and 5 bases at J, with 17 bases between.

This chain uses TRBV5-1 with TRBJ2-3; 10 bases are a match to TRBD1. V lost 0 bases to trimming and J lost 3 bases; unmatched junction nucleotides: 1. The V gene's germline CDR1 is SGHRS and CDR2 YFSETQ. This CDR3 comprises 15 residues. CDR3 sequence reads: CASSLEDRGTDTQYF. The CDR3 nucleotides read TGCGCCAGCAGCTTGGAGGACAGGGGGACAGATACGCAGTATTTT.

The V gene is TRBV10-2, the J gene TRBJ2-7, with D unclear. The CDR3 totals 10 residues. The V gene lost 10 bases and the J gene lost 4 bases, with 8 bases spanning the gap. From germline, CDR1 is WSHSY and CDR2 SAAADI. For the CDR3, the DNA is TGCGCCACCTGGTTATACGAGCAGTACTTC. Its protein is CATWLYEQYF.

This chain links TRBV6-5 with TRBJ2-2, with no clear D. The CDR3 sequence is 13 residues long. Trimming stripped 5 bases from V and 6 bases from J, with 10 bases between. Germline V lookup: CDR1 MNHEY, CDR2 SVGAGI. This CDR3 reads CASSRRRSGELFF. DNA for the CDR3: TGTGCCAGCAGTCGACGCCGGTCCGGGGAGCTGTTTTTT.

The chain couples TRBV9 to TRBJ2-3; the match to TRBD2 covers 10 bases. CDR1 SGDLS and CDR2 YYNGEE come from the germline V gene. This CDR3 is built from 14 residues. The V segment lost 2 bases and the J segment 7 bases; nucleotides outside the gene matches: 4. The chain's CDR3 is CASSVSGGLNTQYF. The CDR3 nucleotides read TGTGCCAGCAGCGTTAGCGGGGGGCTAAATACGCAGTATTTT.

CDR3 DNA: TGTGCCAGCAGCAAGGCGGGGGGGAGCACAGATACGCAGTATTTT. This encodes CASSKAGGSTDTQYF. The chain is built from TRBV3-1 (or the pseudogene TRBV3-2) and TRBJ2-3; the match to TRBD2 covers 9 bases. V gave up 5 bases and J gave up 0 bases; unmatched junction bases: 3. The germline gives CDR1 LGHDT, CDR2 YNNKEL (reference sequence). CDR3 size: 15 residues.

The chain employs TRBV6-6 and TRBJ2-7, with 8 bases aligning to TRBD2. V gave up 0 bases and J gave up 2 bases; unmatched junction bases: 6. The CDR3 has 16 amino acids. Germline assignment: CDR1 MNHNY and CDR2 SVGAGI (reference sequence). CDR3 protein: CASSYSGRGATYEQYF. The CDR3 DNA reads as TGTGCCAGCAGTTACTCCGGGCGGGGGGCGACCTACGAGCAGTACTTC.

V usage is TRBV20-1 and J usage is TRBJ2-1, with D possibly being TRBD2 (5 bases). Trimming took off 3 bases at V and 7 bases at J, with 10 bases between the two ends. This CDR3 region has 12 residues. Per the germline V gene, CDR1 is DFQATT and CDR2 is SNEGSKA (reference sequence). As DNA, the CDR3 is TGCAGTGCTAGTCAAGGGAGAAATGAGCAGTTCTTC. Translated: CSASQGRNEQFF.

The gene calls are TRBV27 and TRBJ1-1; 7 bases align to TRBD1. V dropped 1 base and J dropped 2; count of bases not matched to a gene: 13. The CDR3 runs 18 residues. CDR1 and CDR2 (germline): MNHEY, SMNVEV (reference sequence). The CDR3 nucleotides are TGTGCCAGCAGTTTATGGGGGGGACATCGGGACAGCAACACTGAAGCTTTCTTT. Protein: CASSLWGGHRDSNTEAFF.

The J gene is TRBJ1-2, the V gene TRBV19, with 8 bases lining up with TRBD1. The CDR3 covers 15 residues. Trimming at V came to 6 bases and at J to 3 bases, leaving 9 bases not matched to a gene. Germline V gives CDR1 LNHDA, CDR2 SQIVND (reference sequence). The CDR3 DNA is TGTGCCAGTAGCACGTCCACAGGGGGTTACTATGGCTACACCTTC. This translates into CASSTSTGGYYGYTF.

The J gene is TRBJ2-3, the V gene TRBV9; 7 bases fit TRBD1. The J segment lost 1 base and the V segment lost 2 bases, leaving 1 base of the junction unmatched. The germline V gene has CDR1 SGDLS and CDR2 YYNGEE. There are 14 residues in the CDR3. CDR3 residues: CASSVGQGTDTQYF. As DNA, the CDR3 is TGTGCCAGCAGCGTTGGACAGGGCACAGATACGCAGTATTTT. The variable domain in full, completed from reference TRBV9 and TRBJ2-3, reads DSGVTQTPKHLITATGQRVTLRCSPRSGDLSVYWYQQSLDQGLQFLIQYYNGEERAKGNILERFSAQQFPDLHSELNLSSLELGDSALYFCASSVGQGTDTQYFGPGTRLTVL.

The gene calls are TRBV7-3 and TRBJ2-1; the D is unclear. With 0 bases removed from V and 4 bases from J, the gap between germline ends came to 10 bases. CDR3 length: 15 amino acids. CDR1 and CDR2 (germline): SGHTA, FQGTGA. In DNA form, the CDR3 reads TGTGCCAGCAGCTTAACGGCGGTAAAGTACAATGAGCAGTTCTTC. It translates to CASSLTAVKYNEQFF.

The V and J genes are TRBV19 and TRBJ2-1; TRBD1 aligns across 7 bases. The CDR3 spans 13 residues. In germline, CDR1 is LNHDA, CDR2 SQIVND (reference sequence). J gave up 7 bases and V 7 bases, and 7 bases lay outside the gene matches. CDR3 sequence reads: CASMETGDNEQFF. The CDR3 DNA is TGTGCCAGTATGGAAACAGGGGATAATGAGCAGTTCTTC.

The chain carries TRBV28 and TRBJ1-5, with D unclear. Germline V gene sequence: CDR1 MDHEN, CDR2 SYDVKM. The CDR3 contains 13 residues. The ends were cut back, 5 bases at V and 3 bases at J, with 8 bases in the middle. CDR3 DNA sequence: TGTGCCAGCAGTAAAACCCCCAATCAGCCCCAGCATTTT. Its protein product is CASSKTPNQPQHF.